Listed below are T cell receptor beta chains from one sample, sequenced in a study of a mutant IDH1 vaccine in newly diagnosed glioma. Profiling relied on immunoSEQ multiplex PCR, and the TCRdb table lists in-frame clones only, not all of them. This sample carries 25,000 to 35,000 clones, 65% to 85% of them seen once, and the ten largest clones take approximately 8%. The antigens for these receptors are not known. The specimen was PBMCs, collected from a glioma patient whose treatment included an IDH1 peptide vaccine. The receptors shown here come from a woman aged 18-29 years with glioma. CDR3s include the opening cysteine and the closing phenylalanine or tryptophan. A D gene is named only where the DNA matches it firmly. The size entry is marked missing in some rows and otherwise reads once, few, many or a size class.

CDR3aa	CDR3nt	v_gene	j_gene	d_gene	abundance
CASSHNYEQYF	TGCGCCAGCAGCCATAACTACGAGCAGTACTTC	TRBV4-1	TRBJ2-7	.	.
CASSQESGKQYF	TGTGCCAGCAGCCAAGAAAGCGGTAAGCAGTACTTC	TRBV4-2	TRBJ2-7	.	.
CASQLGTLLNYGYTF	TGTGCCAGTCAGCTCGGGACGCTACTTAACTATGGCTACACCTTC	TRBV28	TRBJ1-2	.	.
CASSSPGFGYGYTF	TGTGCCAGCAGTTCTCCGGGATTTGGCTATGGCTACACCTTC	TRBV5-4	TRBJ1-2	.	.
CASSLDSVSYEQYF	TGCGCCAGCAGCTTGGATAGCGTCTCCTACGAGCAGTACTTC	TRBV5-1	TRBJ2-7	.	.
CASSIAGDDSEQYF	TGTGCCAGTAGTATAGCTGGAGACGATAGCGAGCAGTACTTC	TRBV19	TRBJ2-7	.	.
CASSFRDETLLYEQYF	TGTGCCAGCAGCTTTAGAGACGAGACCTTACTCTACGAGCAGTACTTC	TRBV11-2	TRBJ2-7	.	.
CASGPDRASVYEQYF	TGTGCCAGCGGCCCGGACAGAGCAAGTGTCTACGAGCAGTACTTC	TRBV2	TRBJ2-7	.	.
CASTTGLNTEAFF	TGTGCCAGCACTACAGGCTTGAACACTGAAGCTTTCTTT	TRBV6-1	TRBJ1-1	.	.
CASSLTGSYEQYF	TGCGCCAGCAGCTTAACAGGCTCCTACGAGCAGTACTTC	TRBV5-1	TRBJ2-7	.	.
CASSEGVGDANEQFF	TGTGCCAGCAGTGAAGGAGTAGGGGATGCTAATGAGCAGTTCTTC	TRBV6-1	TRBJ2-1	.	.
CAISESTLDEQFF	TGTGCCATCAGTGAGTCGACCCTGGATGAGCAGTTCTTC	TRBV10-3	TRBJ2-1	.	.
CASSNSGGSIPDTQYF	TGTGCCAGTAGTAATAGCGGGGGGTCCATCCCAGATACGCAGTATTTT	TRBV19	TRBJ2-3	TRBD2	.
CASSLSYQPQHF	TGTGCCAGCAGTTTGAGTTATCAGCCCCAGCATTTT	TRBV28	TRBJ1-5	.	.
CASGKGSTEAFF	TGCGCCAGCGGCAAAGGCAGCACTGAAGCTTTCTTT	TRBV5-1	TRBJ1-1	.	.
CASTISARQGEMYGYTF	TGTGCCAGCACCATTTCCGCCCGACAGGGGGAGATGTACGGCTACACCTTC	TRBV7-2	TRBJ1-2	TRBD1	few
CASKSQETQYF	TGTGCCAGCAAATCCCAAGAGACCCAGTACTTC	TRBV28	TRBJ2-5	.	.